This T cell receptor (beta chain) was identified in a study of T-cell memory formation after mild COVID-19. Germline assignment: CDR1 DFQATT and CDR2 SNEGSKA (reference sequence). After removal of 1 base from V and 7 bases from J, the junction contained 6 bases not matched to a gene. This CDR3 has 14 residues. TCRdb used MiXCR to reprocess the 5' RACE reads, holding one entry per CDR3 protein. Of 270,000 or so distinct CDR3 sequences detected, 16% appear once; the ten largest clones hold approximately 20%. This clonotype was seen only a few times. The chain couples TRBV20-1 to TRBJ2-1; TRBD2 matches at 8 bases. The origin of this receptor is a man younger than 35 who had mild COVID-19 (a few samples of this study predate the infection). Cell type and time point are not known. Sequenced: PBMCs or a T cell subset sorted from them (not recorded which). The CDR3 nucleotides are TGCAGTGCTAGAGGTACAGCGGGGGATAATGAGCAGTTCTTC. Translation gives CSARGTAGDNEQFF.